Each of the 11 T cell receptor beta chains below was sequenced from the same sample in a study of OX40 agonist ivuxolimab in advanced cancers. Generated by immunoSEQ multiplex PCR, the TCRdb table keeps only in-frame clones and is missing some. This table holds some 33,000 clones, roughly 87% found once. The sample in question was CD4+ or CD8+ T cells sorted from blood, obtained in a trial of the OX40 agonist ivuxolimab. The receptors derive from an adult with an advanced solid tumor such as melanoma, head and neck, liver or kidney cancer.

V usage is TRBV5-1 and J usage is TRBJ2-2; D gene ambiguous. Trimming removed 4 bases at V and 2 bases at J, with 9 bases between. CDR1 and CDR2 from the germline V gene are SGHRS and YFSETQ. The CDR3 spans 14 residues. For the CDR3, the DNA is TGCGCCAGCAGCATAATACTAAACACCGGGGAGCTGTTTTTT. This sequence encodes CASSIILNTGELFF.

The rearrangement joins TRBV11-2 to TRBJ2-5, with 14 nucleotides matching TRBD2. Germline V gene data show CDR1 as SGHAT and CDR2 as FQNNGV. The V segment lost 5 bases and the J segment 7 bases; nucleotides outside the gene matches: 9. The CDR3 is made up of 16 amino acids. This CDR3 is CASSPRLAGGLRTQYF. The CDR3 DNA reads TGTGCCAGCAGCCCCCGACTAGCGGGAGGGTTAAGGACCCAGTACTTC. Full variable domain (missing parts from reference TRBV11-2 and TRBJ2-5): EAGVAQSPRYKIIEKRQSVAFWCNPISGHATLYWYQQILGQGPKLLIQFQNNGVVDDSQLPKDRFSAERLKGVDSTLKIQPAKLEDSAVYLCASSPRLAGGLRTQYFGPGTRLLVL.

The genes are TRBV19 and TRBJ1-1; D unresolved. The CDR3 covers 11 residues. Germline CDR1 LNHDA, CDR2 SQIVND (reference sequence). The ends were cut back, 5 bases at V and 7 bases at J, with 8 bases in the middle. The CDR3 sequence is CASSFAGEAFF. CDR3 DNA: TGTGCCAGTAGTTTTGCTGGTGAAGCTTTCTTT.

The chain links TRBV4-2 to TRBJ1-2; D is uncertain. Germline V gene lookup returns CDR1 LGHNA and CDR2 YNFKEQ. This CDR3 has 13 amino acids. V lost 0 bases, J lost 7 bases, and 9 bases lay in between. The CDR3 protein is CASSQDSEGGYTF. The DNA for the CDR3 is TGTGCCAGCAGCCAAGATTCAGAGGGTGGCTACACCTTC.

V gene TRBV5-5 combines with J gene TRBJ1-4; TRBD1 matches at 7 bases. Germline loops: CDR1 SGHKS, CDR2 YYEKEE (reference sequence). The length of the CDR3 is 15 residues. V lost 0 bases and J lost 8; bases outside the gene matches: 7. In DNA form, the CDR3 reads TGTGCCAGCAGCTTGGCCTACAGGGGAGGGGAAAAACTGTTTTTT. As protein: CASSLAYRGGEKLFF.

This clone ranks as medium-sized (0.01 to 0.1%). The J gene is TRBJ2-7, the V gene TRBV13; D is possibly TRBD1 (6 bases). Germline V lookup: CDR1 PRHDT, CDR2 FYEKMQ (reference sequence). Trimming left V 5 bases short and J 2 bases short, with 19 bases between. The CDR3 runs 16 residues. The CDR3 nucleotides are TGTGCCAGCAGCCCCAAGGGGGAACAGGGCGCCTACGAGCAGTACTTC. It yields the protein CASSPKGEQGAYEQYF.

J is TRBJ2-7 and V is TRBV7-2, with D uncertain. V was trimmed by 4 bases and J by 2 bases, leaving 18 bases between them. CDR3 size: 16 residues. Germline V CDR1 and CDR2: SGHTA, FQGNSA. The CDR3 DNA sequence: TGTGCCAGCAGCTCAGGCACCGGGTGGTTGACCTACGAGCAGTACTTC. Residues: CASSSGTGWLTYEQYF.

This clone was found a few times. V gene TRBV2 combines with J gene TRBJ2-1; D unclear. Trimming removed 6 bases at V and 10 bases at J, with 7 bases between. The germline gives CDR1 SNHLY, CDR2 FYNNEI. The CDR3 is 10 residues long. CDR3 bases: TGTGCCAGCAGGAGGACCGAGCAGTTCTTC. This translates into CASRRTEQFF.

The chain carries TRBV4-1 and TRBJ2-7; D is perhaps TRBD2 (6 bases). CDR1 and CDR2 (germline): MGHRA, YSYEKL. V was cut by 4 bases and J by 2 bases, with 9 bases left in between. The CDR3 spans 13 residues. Here the CDR3 DNA reads TGCGCCAGCAGCCCCCCGGGGGCCTACGAGCAGTACTTC. This codes for CASSPPGAYEQYF.

The chain couples TRBV2 to TRBJ1-4, with D perhaps matching TRBD1 (6 bases). The CDR3 sequence is 13 residues long. Trimming shortened V by 7 bases and J by 7 bases, and 13 bases separated the two germline ends. Germline CDR1 and CDR2: SNHLY and FYNNEI. The CDR3, as DNA: TGTGCCAGCATAGGGGGAATTGTTGAAAAACTGTTTTTT. Translating gives CASIGGIVEKLFF.

The genes are TRBV5-1 and TRBJ2-1; D is uncertain. Trimming took 0 bases from V and 8 from J, leaving 6 bases between them. Per germline, CDR1 SGHRS and CDR2 YFSETQ. The CDR3 has 12 residues. CDR3 in DNA: TGCGCCAGCAGCTTGGTGTCGGATGAGCAGTTCTTC. It encodes CASSLVSDEQFF.